Following are 18 T cell receptor beta chains from one sample sequenced in a study of cytomegalovirus exposure and HLA in healthy donors. The data were produced by immunoSEQ multiplex PCR, yet TCRdb's version contains in-frame clones alone and is incomplete. This table holds under 200,000 clones, 85% to 90% found once. Sequences were obtained from PBMCs. The origin of the receptors is a woman aged 18-29 years in good health and CMV-seropositive.

The rearrangement uses TRBV5-5 and TRBJ2-5, with 7 bases matching TRBD1. The germline gives CDR1 SGHKS, CDR2 YYEKEE (reference sequence). J was trimmed by 2 bases and V by 0 bases; bases with no gene match: 7. This CDR3 region has 16 residues. CDR3 DNA: TGTGCCAGCAGCTTGGAGGGTAGGGGGCTTCAAGAGACCCAGTACTTC. Translation gives CASSLEGRGLQETQYF.

This clone was counted many times. The V call is TRBV7-8, the J call TRBJ1-5; unclear D gene. The CDR3 length is 20 residues. The germline V and J ends were trimmed by 1 base and 2 bases, with 24 bases remaining between them. Germline CDR1 and CDR2: SGHVS and FQNEAQ. CDR3 nucleotide sequence: TGTGCCAGCAGCTTAGACACATACCGGGTGTCGACTAGGGGCAATCAGCCCCAGCATTTT. Encoded protein: CASSLDTYRVSTRGNQPQHF.

The chain employs TRBV6-6 and TRBJ2-7, with 11 bases lining up with TRBD2. V gave up 5 bases and J gave up 5 bases; unmatched junction bases: 11. This CDR3 region has 16 residues. Germline V gives CDR1 MNHNY, CDR2 SVGAGI (reference sequence). This CDR3 reads CASSRHLAGGPHEQYF. CDR3 DNA sequence: TGTGCCAGCAGTCGTCACTTAGCGGGAGGGCCCCACGAGCAGTACTTC.

The rearrangement uses TRBV18 and TRBJ2-1; 11 nucleotides align to TRBD2. CDR1 is KGHSH, CDR2 LQKENI, per germline. The CDR3 covers 15 residues. The V and J ends lost 3 bases and 7 bases, in that order; junction bases with no gene match: 5. The CDR3 DNA sequence: TGTGCCAGCTCACCGCCCGGACTAGCGGGTAATGAGCAGTTCTTC. It is translated as CASSPPGLAGNEQFF.

V is TRBV4-3 and J is TRBJ2-7, with 9 bases fitting TRBD2. The CDR3 runs to 21 residues. V was clipped by 1 base and J by 1 base; unmatched bases: 20. CDR1 and CDR2 (germline): LGHNA, YSLEER. CDR3 DNA: TGCGCCAGCAGCCAAGGTGTGGCTAGCGGGATCCCCTACGAACATTCCTACGAGCAGTACTTC. Translation: CASSQGVASGIPYEHSYEQYF.

The count of this clone is one. The chain joins TRBV5-4 to TRBJ2-7; tentative D call: TRBD1 (6 bases). The V end lost 3 bases, the J end lost 0 bases, and 13 bases lay between the germline ends. This CDR3 spans 15 amino acids. CDR1 and CDR2 from the germline V gene are SGHNT and YYREEE (reference sequence). This chain's CDR3 is CASSSRDTGSYEQYF. The CDR3 nucleotides read TGTGCCAGCAGCTCCCGGGACACCGGCTCCTACGAGCAGTACTTC. Complete variable domain (other parts from reference TRBV5-4 and TRBJ2-7): ETGVTQSPTHLIKTRGQQVTLRCSSQSGHNTVSWYQQALGQGPQFIFQYYREEENGRGNFPPRFSGLQFPNYSSELNVNALELDDSALYLCASSSRDTGSYEQYFGPGTRLTVT.

DNA for the CDR3: TGTGCCAGCAGCTTAGGGCTAGCGGGGTGGGATGAGCAGTTCTTC. Protein sequence: CASSLGLAGWDEQFF. The chain couples TRBV7-3 to TRBJ2-1, with TRBD2 matching over 9 bases. J lost 8 bases, V lost 2 bases, and 7 bases had no gene match. The CDR3 length is 15 residues. Germline V gene lookup returns CDR1 SGHTA and CDR2 FQGTGA.

The chain uses TRBV30 and TRBJ1-1; D is ambiguous. Trimming removed 5 bases from V and 2 bases from J, with 9 bases in between. CDR3 length equals 12 residues. Germline lookup yields CDR1 GTSNPN and CDR2 SVGIG (reference sequence). CDR3 residues: CAWSQANTEAFF. The CDR3 DNA reads TGTGCCTGGTCCCAGGCCAACACTGAAGCTTTCTTT.

V and J are TRBV12-5 and TRBJ2-1; 10 bases are a match to TRBD2. The CDR3 contains 14 residues. V lost 7 bases and J lost 4; bases outside the gene matches: 4. CDR1 LGHNT and CDR2 FRNRAP come from the germline V gene. CDR3 amino acids: CASALSGRYNEQFF. CDR3 coding DNA: TGTGCTAGTGCCCTTAGCGGGAGGTACAATGAGCAGTTCTTC.

This chain links TRBV6-5 with TRBJ2-7, with 10 positions matching TRBD2. J lost 6 bases, V lost 2 bases, and 7 bases had no gene match. The germline CDR1 and CDR2 sequences are MNHEY and SVGAGI. There are 15 residues in the CDR3. DNA for the CDR3: TGTGCCAGCAGTTACAAGGCTAGCGGGAGCACCGAGCAGTACTTC. Translated, it gives CASSYKASGSTEQYF.

This chain links TRBV5-1 with TRBJ1-2, with TRBD1 as a possible D gene (5 bases). Trimming pared 3 bases from V and 6 bases from J, leaving 12 bases between. The germline V gene encodes CDR1 SGHRS and CDR2 YFSETQ. CDR3 length: 13 amino acids. The CDR3 sequence: CASSSKGNHGYTF. For the CDR3, the DNA is TGCGCCAGCAGCTCTAAGGGGAACCATGGCTACACCTTC.

J is TRBJ1-1 and V is TRBV27; perhaps TRBD1 as D (5 bases). Trimming took off 6 bases at V and 1 base at J, with 12 bases between the two ends. CDR3 size: 14 residues. CDR1 MNHEY and CDR2 SMNVEV come from the germline V gene (reference sequence). This CDR3 is CASSPFTGNTEAFF. CDR3 nucleotide sequence: TGTGCCAGCAGCCCGTTTACAGGGAACACTGAAGCTTTCTTT.

This sequence joins TRBV5-6 and TRBJ2-7; 13 bases are shared with TRBD2. The V gene's germline CDR1 is SGHDT and CDR2 YYEEEE. Trimming took 0 bases from V and 1 from J; bases not matched to a gene: 4. This CDR3 comprises 17 residues. CDR3 region: CASSLEGTSGISYEQYF. The CDR3 nucleotides read TGTGCCAGCAGCTTGGAGGGGACTAGCGGGATATCCTACGAGCAGTACTTC. Full variable domain (outside the CDR3, taken from reference TRBV5-6 and TRBJ2-7): DAGVTQSPTHLIKTRGQQVTLRCSPKSGHDTVSWYQQALGQGPQFIFQYYEEEERQRGNFPDRFSGHQFPNYSSELNVNALLLGDSALYLCASSLEGTSGISYEQYFGPGTRLTVT.

The chain uses TRBV15 and TRBJ2-7; D unclear. Germline V CDR1 and CDR2: LNHNV, YYDKDF (reference sequence). V dropped 5 bases and J dropped 0 bases, with 11 bases sitting between them. The CDR3 is 14 residues long. CDR3: CATSSDMVSYEQYF. The CDR3 DNA sequence: TGTGCCACCAGCTCAGATATGGTCTCCTACGAGCAGTACTTC.

This clone was detected many times. This CDR3 reads CASSLWGQDTEAFF. CDR3 in DNA: TGTGCCAGCAGCTTATGGGGACAAGACACTGAAGCTTTCTTT. The chain carries TRBV7-6 and TRBJ1-1, with D maybe TRBD1 (6 bases). V was pared by 2 bases and J by 3 bases, with 10 bases between. The germline V gene encodes CDR1 SGHVS and CDR2 FNYEAQ. The CDR3 contains 14 residues.

This clone was found once. The chain uses TRBV4-2 and TRBJ2-5; 7 nucleotides agree with TRBD2. The CDR3 is 15 residues long. V dropped 1 base and J dropped 5; count of bases not matched to a gene: 7. Germline assignment: CDR1 LGHNA and CDR2 YNFKEQ. This CDR3 is CASSQVTGGWETQYF. In DNA, the CDR3 is TGTGCCAGCAGCCAAGTCACGGGAGGTTGGGAGACCCAGTACTTC.

V gene TRBV4-3 combines with J gene TRBJ2-2, with TRBD1 as a possible D gene (5 bases). Per germline, CDR1 LGHNA and CDR2 YSLEER. The CDR3 runs 16 residues. The V and J ends lost 3 bases and 2 bases respectively, with 13 bases between them. The DNA for the CDR3 is TGCGCCAGCAGCCAGTTGGGCCAGGGTAACACCGGGGAGCTGTTTTTT. Protein product: CASSQLGQGNTGELFF.

This clone was counted only a few times. The chain uses TRBV9 and TRBJ2-5; D unclear. The CDR3 is 14 residues long. CDR1 and CDR2 from the germline V gene are SGDLS and YYNGEE. V was trimmed by 0 bases and J by 1 base, leaving 7 bases between them. CDR3 amino acids: CASSVGVAQETQYF. In DNA, the CDR3 is TGTGCCAGCAGCGTAGGTGTGGCCCAAGAGACCCAGTACTTC.